This TCR beta chain is drawn from a study of beta chain features in type 1 diabetes. Study findings and constraints: A closer apparent resemblance between naive, central memory and Treg TCRB repertoires was seen in patients than in healthy donors.

All of the isolated RNA was reverse transcribed, so expressed TCRB transcripts were sequenced. Assay: immunoSEQ multiplex PCR; the TCRdb copy retains only in-frame clones and omits some. In the table there are roughly 150,000 clones, roughly 8% of which are singletons. V was pared by 3 bases and J by 7 bases, with 15 bases between. Germline CDR1 reads SQVTM; CDR2 reads ANQGSEA. The CDR3 covers 13 residues. Worth noting for this clone: What it binds is unknown.

The sequence came from a man between 18 and 35 years old in good health. Material: central memory CD4+ T cells from blood. The gene calls are TRBV29-1 and TRBJ1-1; the D gene is possibly TRBD1 (5 bases). This CDR3 reads CSVEQQVGGEAFF. CDR3 DNA: TGCAGCGTTGAGCAACAAGTGGGGGGTGAAGCTTTCTTT.